This T cell receptor (beta chain) was profiled in a study of blood T cell repertoires in COVID-19. Assay: immunoSEQ multiplex PCR; the TCRdb copy retains only in-frame clones and omits some. Of around 93,000 clones in the sample, around 79% are singletons; the top ten hold just under 10%. The germline V gene encodes CDR1 MNHNS and CDR2 SASEGT. Trimming cost V 0 bases and J 1 base; bases outside gene matches: 1. CDR3 length: 15 residues. The TCR sequence derives from an elderly woman with acute or convalescent COVID-19. Material: peripheral blood. The rearrangement joins TRBV6-1 to TRBJ1-1; 8 bases map to TRBD1. CDR3 in DNA: TGTGCCAGCAGTGAAGCAGGGACAGGGAACACTGAAGCTTTCTTT. It translates to CASSEAGTGNTEAFF.